This T cell receptor (beta chain) was identified during a study of cytomegalovirus exposure and HLA in healthy donors. Study-level results: Follow-up analysis seemed to connect common viral pathogens with several of the most significant clusters identified. In vitro, a few CMV-associated chains proved specific for CMV antigens.

The PCR used 60 Vbeta and 13 Jbeta primers. Profiling relied on immunoSEQ multiplex PCR, and the TCRdb table lists in-frame clones only, not all of them. This repertoire shows about 130,000 clones, about 80% found once; its top ten account for 0.95% to 1.1%. Germline CDR1 and CDR2: MDHEN and SYDVKM. The CDR3 has 15 amino acids. Trimming shortened V by 3 bases and J by 6 bases, and 17 bases separated the two germline ends. With respect to this clone: The antigen remains undetermined.

This sequence was found in a human donor in good health. The sample taken for sequencing was PBMCs. The J gene is TRBJ1-2, the V gene TRBV28; D perhaps matches TRBD1 (5 bases). The CDR3 DNA reads TGTGCCAGCAGTTTGGAACACAGGATCTATGATGGCTACACCTTC. It specifies CASSLEHRIYDGYTF.